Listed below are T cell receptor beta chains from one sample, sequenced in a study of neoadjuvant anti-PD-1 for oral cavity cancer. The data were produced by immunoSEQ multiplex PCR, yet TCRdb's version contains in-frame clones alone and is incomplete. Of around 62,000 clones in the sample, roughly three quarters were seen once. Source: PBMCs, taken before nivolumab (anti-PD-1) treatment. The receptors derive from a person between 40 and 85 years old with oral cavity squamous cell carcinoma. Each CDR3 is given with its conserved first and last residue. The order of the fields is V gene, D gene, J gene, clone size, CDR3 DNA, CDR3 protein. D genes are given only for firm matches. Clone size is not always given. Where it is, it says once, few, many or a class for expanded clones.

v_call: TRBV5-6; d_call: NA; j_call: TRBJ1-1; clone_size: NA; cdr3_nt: TGTGCCAGCAGCTCCCCGACAGGTTCCCAGACTGAAGCTTTCTTT; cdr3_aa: CASSSPTGSQTEAFF
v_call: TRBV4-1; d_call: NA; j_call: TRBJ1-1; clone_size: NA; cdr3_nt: TGCGCCAGCAGCCAAGTACAGGGAGTTACTGAAGCTTTCTTT; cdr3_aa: CASSQVQGVTEAFF
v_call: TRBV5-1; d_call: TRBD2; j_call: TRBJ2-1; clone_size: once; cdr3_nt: TGCGCCAGCAGCTACCTAGCGGCCTCCAATGAGCAGTTCTTC; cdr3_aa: CASSYLAASNEQFF
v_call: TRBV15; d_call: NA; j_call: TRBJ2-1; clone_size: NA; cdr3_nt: TGTGCCACCAGCAGAGACTCGCTGCTAATGAGACAGTTCTTC; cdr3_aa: CATSRDSLLMRQFF
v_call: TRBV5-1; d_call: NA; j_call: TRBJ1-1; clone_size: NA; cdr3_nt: TGCGCCAGCAGCAGCGTCCCACGGGTGAGGAACACTGAAGCTTTCTTT; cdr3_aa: CASSSVPRVRNTEAFF
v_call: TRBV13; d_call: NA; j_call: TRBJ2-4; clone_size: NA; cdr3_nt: TGTGCCAGCAGCTCGAGGGGCTCCACAGGGTACTTC; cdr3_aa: CASSSRGSTGYF
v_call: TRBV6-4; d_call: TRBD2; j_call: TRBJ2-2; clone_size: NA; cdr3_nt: TGTGCCAGCAGGAAGACTAGCGCGAACACCGGGGAGCTGTTTTTT; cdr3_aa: CASRKTSANTGELFF
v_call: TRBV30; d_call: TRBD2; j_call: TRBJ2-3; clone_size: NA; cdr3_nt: TGTGCCTGGAGACTAGCGGGTGCCTCAGATACGCAGTATTTT; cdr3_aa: CAWRLAGASDTQYF
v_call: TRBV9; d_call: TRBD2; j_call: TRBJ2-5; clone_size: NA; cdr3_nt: TGTGCCAGCAGCGCCCGTCCCGGGAGGGAGGGCGAGACCCAGTACTTC; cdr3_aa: CASSARPGREGETQYF
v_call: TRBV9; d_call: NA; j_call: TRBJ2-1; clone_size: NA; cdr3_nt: TGTGCCAGCAGCGTAGACCTTTCCAGTGAGCAGTTCTTC; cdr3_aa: CASSVDLSSEQFF
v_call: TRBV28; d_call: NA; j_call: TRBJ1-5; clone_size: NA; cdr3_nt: TGTGCCAGCAGTTTAACTGGTGGACAGAACAATCAGCCCCAGCATTTT; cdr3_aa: CASSLTGGQNNQPQHF
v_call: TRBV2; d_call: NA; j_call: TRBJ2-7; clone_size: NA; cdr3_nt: TGTGCCAGCAGTGTAAGGGCATCCTACGAGCAGTACTTC; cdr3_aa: CASSVRASYEQYF
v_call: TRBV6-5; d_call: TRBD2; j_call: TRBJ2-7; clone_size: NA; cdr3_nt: TGTGCCAGCAGATCGGCTGGGGGGGGAACCTACGAGCAGTACTTC; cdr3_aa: CASRSAGGGTYEQYF
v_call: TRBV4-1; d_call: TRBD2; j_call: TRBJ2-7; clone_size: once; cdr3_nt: TGCGCCAGCAGCCAAGGCGGGACGGGAGGGCCAGGCGAGCAGTACTTC; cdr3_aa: CASSQGGTGGPGEQYF
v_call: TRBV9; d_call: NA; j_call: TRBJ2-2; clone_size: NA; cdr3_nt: TGTGCCAGCAGCGTAGTCGGTGCTACCGGGGAGCTGTTTTTT; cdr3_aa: CASSVVGATGELFF
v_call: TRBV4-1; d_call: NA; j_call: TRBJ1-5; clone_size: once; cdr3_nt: TGCGCCAGCAGCCAAGGGGGTACAGGACACATCAATCAGCCCCAGCATTTT; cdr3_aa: CASSQGGTGHINQPQHF